These 15 T cell receptor beta chains originate from one sample sequenced in a study of T cell responses to AZD1222 COVID-19 vaccine. Sequenced by immunoSEQ multiplex PCR; TCRdb stores in-frame clones only, minus some. The data contain under 150,000 clones, roughly 92% of them singletons. The sequencing here drew on peripheral blood, taken 28 days after the second AZD1222 dose. All receptors come from an adult who received the AZD1222 COVID-19 vaccine.

This CDR3 reads CASKQGAITGELFF. CDR3 DNA: TGTGCCAGCAAACAGGGGGCGATCACCGGGGAGCTGTTTTTT. This chain uses TRBV28 with TRBJ2-2, with 9 bases lining up with TRBD1. The germline V gene encodes CDR1 MDHEN and CDR2 SYDVKM. The CDR3 is 14 residues long. The V segment lost 7 bases and the J segment 4 bases; nucleotides outside the gene matches: 4. Variable domain in full (rest from reference TRBV28 and TRBJ2-2): DVKVTQSSRYLVKRTGEKVFLECVQDMDHENMFWYRQDPGLGLRLIYFSYDVKMKEKGDIPEGYSVSREKKERFSLILESASTNQTSMYLCASKQGAITGELFFGEGSRLTVL.

The chain's CDR3 is CASSNGGETQYF. The CDR3 DNA follows: TGTGCCAGCAGCAATGGGGGAGAGACCCAGTACTTC. V and J are TRBV21-1 and TRBJ2-5. TRBV21-1 is classified as a pseudogene. The CDR3 runs 12 residues.

The gene calls are TRBV7-3 and TRBJ2-1; perhaps TRBD2 as D (6 bases). Trimming removed 5 bases from V and 5 bases from J, with 13 bases in between. The V gene's germline CDR1 is SGHTA and CDR2 FQGTGA. The CDR3 covers 14 residues. The chain's CDR3 is CASSPSGGNNEQFF. The DNA for the CDR3 is TGTGCCAGCAGCCCCAGCGGCGGGAACAATGAGCAGTTCTTC. Complete variable domain (other parts from reference TRBV7-3 and TRBJ2-1): GAGVSQTPSNKVTEKGKYVELRCDPISGHTALYWYRQSLGQGPEFLIYFQGTGAADDSGLPNDRFFAVRPEGSVSTLKIQRTERGDSAVYLCASSPSGGNNEQFFGPGTRLTVL.

The rearrangement joins TRBV30 to TRBJ1-5, with 9 bases fitting TRBD1. The germline V gene has CDR1 GTSNPN and CDR2 SVGIG (reference sequence). The CDR3 length is 13 residues. CDR3 sequence reads: CALKDRGKQPQHF. Written as DNA, the CDR3 is TGTGCTCTCAAAGACAGGGGGAAGCAGCCCCAGCATTTT.

The chain is built from TRBV2 and TRBJ1-5, with D possibly TRBD1 on 6 matching bases. Trimming left V 4 bases short and J 1 base short, with 17 bases between. Germline V gives CDR1 SNHLY, CDR2 FYNNEI. The CDR3 contains 17 residues. CDR3 coding DNA: TGTGCCAGCAGTGTGGGATACAGGGTAATAAGCAATCAGCCCCAGCATTTT. It codes for CASSVGYRVISNQPQHF.

This clone has only one observation. This sequence joins TRBV12-5 and TRBJ1-1; perhaps TRBD1 as D (5 bases). Germline CDR1 reads LGHNT; CDR2 reads FRNRAP. The CDR3 extends over 14 amino acids. V lost 1 base and J 0 bases, leaving 6 bases between the germline ends. CDR3: CASGLDRLNTEAFF. Written as DNA, the CDR3 is TGTGCTAGTGGTTTGGACAGGTTGAACACTGAAGCTTTCTTT.

The genes are TRBV19 and TRBJ2-5; D call uncertain. The V end lost 5 bases, the J end lost 0 bases, and 7 bases lay between the germline ends. From germline, CDR1 is LNHDA and CDR2 SQIVND (reference sequence). This CDR3 is built from 13 residues. The CDR3 DNA reads as TGTGCCAGTAGTCGGAACCACCAAGAGACCCAGTACTTC. Translation gives CASSRNHQETQYF.

The chain employs TRBV3-1 (or the pseudogene TRBV3-2) and TRBJ2-2; 8 positions match TRBD2. V lost 4 bases, J lost 5 bases, and 15 bases stayed unmatched. The CDR3 runs 18 residues. Germline CDR1 is LGHDT and CDR2 is YNNKEL (reference sequence). The CDR3 sequence: CASSPAGLAGGRTGELFF. CDR3 bases: TGTGCCAGCAGCCCAGCAGGGTTGGCGGGGGGCCGGACCGGGGAGCTGTTTTTT.

This chain joins TRBV3-1 (or the pseudogene TRBV3-2) and TRBJ1-6; D gene ambiguous. The CDR3 runs to 13 residues. Germline V CDR1 and CDR2: LGHDT, YNNKEL (reference sequence). The V end lost 3 bases, the J end lost 5 bases, and 5 bases lay between the germline ends. CDR3 sequence reads: CASSQLHNSPLHF. In DNA form, the CDR3 reads TGTGCCAGCAGCCAGCTCCATAATTCACCCCTCCACTTT.

The chain employs TRBV7-2 and TRBJ1-6; the match to TRBD1 covers 10 bases. The J segment lost 7 bases and the V segment lost 5 bases, leaving 11 bases of the junction unmatched. This CDR3 region has 17 residues. Germline values: CDR1 SGHTA, CDR2 FQGNSA. The CDR3 loop reads CASSPIGTGAMNSPLHF. CDR3 coding DNA: TGTGCCAGCAGCCCTATAGGGACAGGGGCCATGAATTCACCCCTCCACTTT.

The rearrangement joins TRBV27 to TRBJ2-1, with TRBD1 matching over 9 bases. In germline, CDR1 is MNHEY, CDR2 SMNVEV (reference sequence). The CDR3 totals 15 residues. V was pared by 2 bases and J by 4 bases, with 3 bases of the junction left unmatched. CDR3 in DNA: TGTGCCAGCAGTTTAAGCGGGACAGGGTACAATGAGCAGTTCTTC. Protein product: CASSLSGTGYNEQFF.

The chain combines TRBV3-1 (or the pseudogene TRBV3-2) with TRBJ2-5; 10 bases agree with TRBD2. CDR1 and CDR2 from the germline V gene are LGHDT and YNNKEL (reference sequence). V was clipped by 2 bases and J by 5 bases; unmatched bases: 2. CDR3 length: 14 amino acids. This chain's CDR3 is CASSQPGLAETQYF. The CDR3 DNA reads as TGTGCCAGCAGCCAACCGGGACTAGCGGAGACCCAGTACTTC.

The gene calls are TRBV19 and TRBJ2-3, with 9 bases aligning to TRBD1. Germline values: CDR1 LNHDA, CDR2 SQIVND (reference sequence). The CDR3 runs 14 residues. The junction had 4 bases not matched to a gene; V was cut back by 3 bases and J by 6 bases. The CDR3 loop reads CASSIDRGVDTQYF. Here the CDR3 DNA reads TGTGCCAGTAGTATTGACAGGGGGGTTGATACGCAGTATTTT.

This clone has only one observation. V usage is TRBV9 and J usage is TRBJ1-4; D remains unclear. V lost 1 base, J lost 5 bases, and 12 bases lay in between. Looked up from germline, CDR1 is SGDLS and CDR2 is YYNGEE. The CDR3 consists of 15 residues. The CDR3 loop is CASSVSDRYNEKLFF. The CDR3 coding sequence is TGTGCCAGCAGCGTATCGGACCGATACAATGAAAAACTGTTTTTT.

This chain links TRBV11-2 with TRBJ1-4; D possibly corresponds to TRBD1 (6 bases). The CDR3 runs to 15 residues. Germline lookup yields CDR1 SGHAT and CDR2 FQNNGV. The ends were cut back, 1 base at V and 7 bases at J, with 13 bases in the middle. The CDR3 sequence: CASSLVTGAVEKLFF. As DNA, the CDR3 is TGTGCCAGCAGCTTAGTGACGGGGGCAGTTGAAAAACTGTTTTTT.